This TCR beta chain comes out of a study of blood T cells in healthy people across ages. Study results and caveats: Among long-lived donors, naive CD4+ cells were more numerous and diversity higher than in aged donors.

To note about this clonotype: Its antigen is not known.

In each sample, at least 6.5 million PBMCs were isolated. Using a J-beta primer mix together with a sample-barcoded 5' primer, a second PCR was run for about 7 to 12 cycles. TCRdb reprocessed the 5' RACE reads with MiXCR, giving one entry per CDR3 protein. The repertoire includes around 520,000 distinct CDR3 sequences, roughly a quarter of them detected once, and 3% to 4% sits in the top ten. In addition, the sample was reused for a study of T cells of mothers and their children. That work adds: Slightly higher, non-significant overlap characterized related mother-child pairs relative to unrelated pairs.

The clonotype was recovered from a boy between 2 and 10 years old in good health. The specimen was blood.

The CDR3 spells CSVLRGRSTGELFF. CDR3 nucleotide sequence: TGCAGCGTACTGCGGGGCAGGAGCACCGGGGAGCTGTTTTTT. The genes are TRBV29-1 and TRBJ2-2; tentatively, D is TRBD2 (6 bases). The CDR3 loop spans 14 amino acids. Germline V CDR1 and CDR2: SQVTM, ANQGSEA. Trimming shortened V by 6 bases and J by 4 bases, and 15 bases separated the two germline ends.